This paragraph reports one TCR beta chain. The antigen remains undetermined. The sample comes from a study of STAT3 mutations in large granular lymphocyte leukemia. Overall study findings and caveats: Every T-LGLL patient had at least one immunodominant TCRbeta clonotype. No sample exists from the first appearance of each clone. Variable sampling intervals and differing treatment regimens complicated linking therapy response to TCR clonal burden changes. TCR clonotype switching after therapy occurred in about 35% of the 18 patients. A small but highly pathogenic clone may have been missed.

TCRdb's copy holds only in-frame clones and misses some; the assay was immunoSEQ multiplex PCR. Here the sample spans approximately 8,400 clones, roughly 90% being singletons. Looked up from germline, CDR1 is SEHNR and CDR2 is FQNEAQ (reference sequence). The CDR3 is 15 amino acids. V lost 2 bases, J lost 5 bases, and 15 bases lay in between. The specimen sequenced was peripheral blood mononuclear cells. This sequence joins TRBV7-9 and TRBJ1-1; no definite D call. The TCR was taken from a man aged 55 to 69 with T-cell large granular lymphocyte leukemia. Some clones in this sample may be carry-over from other donors' samples. CDR3 in DNA: TGTGCCAGCAGCTTAAGGCGGGCAATAGGGACTGAAGCTTTCTTT. Its protein is CASSLRRAIGTEAFF.